These 8 T cell receptor beta chains originate from one sample sequenced in a study of shared clonotypes between healthy human individuals. Produced via immunoSEQ multiplex PCR; TCRdb's table is partial and in-frame only. The sample comprises about 2.3 million clones, less than 95% of which are singletons, and more than 0.35% rests with the top ten. Material: naive CD4+ T cells from PBMCs. Subset meaning: CD45RA+ positively selected. These receptors originate from a young man in good health. Some clones in this sample may be carry-over from other donors' samples.

Concerning this clone itself: The same CDR3 also results from other DNA sequences found in this sample. The CDR3 nucleotides read TGTGCCAGCTCACCGGGTGGAGGGGGCGGCAATCAGCCCCAGCATTTT. As protein: CASSPGGGGGNQPQHF. This sequence joins TRBV18 and TRBJ1-5; 7 bases map to TRBD1. Germline lookup yields CDR1 KGHSH and CDR2 LQKENI. The V gene end was trimmed by 3 bases and the J gene end by 2 bases; junction bases not matched to a gene: 7. This CDR3 comprises 16 residues.

Comments on this clone: At the DNA level, this CDR3 is encoded by other sequences in the same sample as well. The chain joins TRBV27 to TRBJ1-2; no definite D call. The V end was cut by 3 bases, the J end by 4 bases, with 9 bases between. This CDR3 comprises 13 residues. Looked up from germline, CDR1 is MNHEY and CDR2 is SMNVEV (reference sequence). CDR3 DNA sequence: TGTGCCAGCAGTTTCCGGGGAGGCTATGGCTACACCTTC. Translation gives CASSFRGGYGYTF.

Points on this clone: This same CDR3 is encoded by further DNA sequences in the sample. V and J are TRBV7-2 and TRBJ2-1; D is ambiguous. V lost 0 bases and J lost 4, with 1 base in between. Germline V gene data show CDR1 as SGHTA and CDR2 as FQGNSA. The CDR3 loop spans 12 amino acids. CDR3 loop: CASSLAYNEQFF. CDR3 DNA: TGTGCCAGCAGCTTAGCATACAATGAGCAGTTCTTC. Using reference TRBV7-2 and TRBJ2-1 for the parts outside the CDR3, the full variable domain is GAGVSQSPSNKVTEKGKDVELRCDPISGHTALYWYRQSLGQGLEFLIYFQGNSAPDKSGLPSDRFSAERTGGSVSTLTIQRTQQEDSAVYLCASSLAYNEQFFGPGTRLTVL.

The chain has TRBV4-1 and TRBJ1-5, with 9 bases that match TRBD1. The CDR3 contains 18 residues. The V segment lost 5 bases and the J segment 6 bases; nucleotides outside the gene matches: 17. Per germline, CDR1 MGHRA and CDR2 YSYEKL. As DNA, the CDR3 is TGCGCCAGCAGCACGGACCAGGGGGACAGGGCGTTTTTTCAGCCCCAGCATTTT. Its translation: CASSTDQGDRAFFQPQHF.

V and J are TRBV30 and TRBJ2-3, with TRBD1 as a possible D gene (6 bases). The CDR3 extends over 16 amino acids. Trimming took off 5 bases at V and 0 bases at J, with 18 bases between the two ends. Germline V gives CDR1 GTSNPN, CDR2 SVGIG (reference sequence). The CDR3 sequence is CAWGQYSSSSTDTQYF. CDR3 DNA: TGTGCCTGGGGACAGTACTCTTCGTCTAGCACAGATACGCAGTATTTT.

In its sample, this clone was seen once. The identical CDR3 is also encoded by other nucleotide sequences in the sample. This rearrangement joins TRBV7-3 to TRBJ2-5, with D unresolved. Germline V gives CDR1 SGHTA, CDR2 FQGTGA. With 3 bases removed from V and 5 bases from J, the gap between germline ends came to 10 bases. This CDR3 is 13 amino acids long. CDR3 bases: TGTGCCAGCAGCTTGGGTCCTGCGGAGACCCAGTACTTC. Protein sequence: CASSLGPAETQYF. Drawing the rest from reference TRBV7-3 and TRBJ2-5, the complete variable domain is GAGVSQTPSNKVTEKGKYVELRCDPISGHTALYWYRQSLGQGPEFLIYFQGTGAADDSGLPNDRFFAVRPEGSVSTLKIQRTERGDSAVYLCASSLGPAETQYFGPGTRLLVL.

This clone has a single count. The chain links TRBV11-2 to TRBJ1-1, with D hard to call. V gave up 0 bases and J gave up 1 base, with 3 bases separating them. CDR3 length: 13 residues. Germline V CDR1 and CDR2: SGHAT, FQNNGV. In DNA form, the CDR3 reads TGTGCCAGCAGCTTAGAAGCGAACACTGAAGCTTTCTTT. This translates into CASSLEANTEAFF.

The CDR3 loop reads CASSWDRGDYGYTF. CDR3 in DNA: TGTGCCAGCAGCTGGGACAGGGGGGACTATGGCTACACCTTC. J is TRBJ1-2 and V is TRBV5-4; 11 positions match TRBD1. CDR3 length: 14 amino acids. In germline, CDR1 is SGHNT, CDR2 YYREEE (reference sequence). The V and J ends lost 3 bases and 3 bases, in that order; junction bases with no gene match: 1.